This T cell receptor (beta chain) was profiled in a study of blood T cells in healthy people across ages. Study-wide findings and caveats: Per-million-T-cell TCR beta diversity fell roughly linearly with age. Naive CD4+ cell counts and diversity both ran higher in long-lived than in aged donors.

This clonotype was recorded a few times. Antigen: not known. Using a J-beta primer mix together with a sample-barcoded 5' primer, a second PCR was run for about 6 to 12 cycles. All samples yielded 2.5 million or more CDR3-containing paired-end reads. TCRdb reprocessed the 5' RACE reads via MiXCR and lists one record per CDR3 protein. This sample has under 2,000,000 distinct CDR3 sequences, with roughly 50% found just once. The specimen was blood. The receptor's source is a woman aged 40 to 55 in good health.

This chain's CDR3 is CASSEYTRGTYGYTF. Written as DNA, the CDR3 is TGTGCCAGCAGTGAATATACGCGAGGGACCTATGGCTACACCTTC. This chain connects TRBV25-1 to TRBJ1-2; TRBD1 is a possible D gene (5 bases). V was pared by 0 bases and J by 4 bases, with 12 bases between. Germline values: CDR1 MGHDK, CDR2 SYGVNS. The CDR3 is made up of 15 amino acids.